This entry features one T cell receptor (beta chain) sequence. A far bigger clonotype differs at one base, so this is likely a read error. This CDR3 is 16 amino acids long. Trimming pared 0 bases from V and 0 bases from J, leaving 11 bases between. Germline V gene sequence: CDR1 MNHEY, CDR2 SVGAGI. Generated by immunoSEQ multiplex PCR, the TCRdb table keeps only in-frame clones and is missing some. Among 470,000 or so clones, 81% were seen once, and the ten largest hold 9.5% to 15%. There were no recent acute infections or vaccinations among the donors, who were healthy HIV-negative adults. The sample comes from a study of shared clonotypes between healthy human individuals.

The genes are TRBV6-5 and TRBJ1-2; no clear D gene. The sequencing sample was made of PBMCs. The sequence derives from a woman in her thirties or forties in good health. Some clones in this sample may be carry-over from other donors' samples. CDR3 nucleotide sequence: TGTGCCAGCAGTTACTCGAGACAATTTTCTAACTATGGCTACACCTTC. This translates into CASSYSRQFSNYGYTF.